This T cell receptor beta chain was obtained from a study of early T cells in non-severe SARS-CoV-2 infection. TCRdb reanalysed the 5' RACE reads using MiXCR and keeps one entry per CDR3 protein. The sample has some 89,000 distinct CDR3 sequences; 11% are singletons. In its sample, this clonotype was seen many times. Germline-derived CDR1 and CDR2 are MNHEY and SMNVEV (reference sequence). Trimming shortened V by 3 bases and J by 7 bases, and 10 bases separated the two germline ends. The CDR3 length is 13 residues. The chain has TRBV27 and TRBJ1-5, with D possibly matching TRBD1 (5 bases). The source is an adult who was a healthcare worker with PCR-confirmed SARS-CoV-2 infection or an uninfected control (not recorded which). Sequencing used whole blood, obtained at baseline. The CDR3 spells CASSFQGTQPQHF. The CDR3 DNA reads TGTGCCAGCAGTTTCCAGGGAACGCAGCCCCAGCATTTT.